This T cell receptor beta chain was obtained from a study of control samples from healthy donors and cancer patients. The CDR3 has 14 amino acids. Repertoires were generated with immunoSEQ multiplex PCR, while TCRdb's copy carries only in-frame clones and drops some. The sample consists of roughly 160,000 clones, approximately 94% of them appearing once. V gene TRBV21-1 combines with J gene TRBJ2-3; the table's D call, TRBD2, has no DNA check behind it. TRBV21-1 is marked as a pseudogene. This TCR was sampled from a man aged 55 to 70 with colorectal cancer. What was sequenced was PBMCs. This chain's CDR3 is CASRLDRGPDTQYF. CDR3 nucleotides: TGTGCCAGCAGACTAGATAGAGGCCCAGATACGCAGTATTTT.